This TCR beta chain appears in the sequencing data of a study of cytomegalovirus exposure and HLA in healthy donors. Broader study findings: Earlier analysis yielded a pattern in which most TCR beta V segments were productive about 90% or about 30% of the time. The majority of TCR sequences were rare, yet some public TCRs appeared in many donors.

Germline CDR1 MNHNS, CDR2 SASEGT. The CDR3 length is 11 residues. With 7 bases removed from V and 5 bases from J, the gap between germline ends came to 8 bases. PCR amplification relied on 60 Vbeta primers (plus 13 Jbeta primers). Authors' processing steps: A later analysis counted around 74 million unique TCR beta chains, about 10 million shared. Clones were sequenced by immunoSEQ multiplex PCR, and TCRdb holds only the in-frame ones, with some missing. The DNA was the basis for D and trimming; V, J and clone size are from that table. The repertoire has some 160,000 clones, 80% to 85% of them found once; the top ten carry over 1.5%. Remarks on this clone: Its matching antigen is unknown.

The TCR was taken from a young woman in good health and CMV-seronegative. The specimen was PBMCs. The chain carries TRBV6-1 and TRBJ2-5; D is unresolved. This CDR3 reads CASNLRETQYF. The CDR3, as DNA: TGTGCCAGCAACTTGAGGGAGACCCAGTACTTC.